This T cell receptor (beta chain) comes out of a study of cytomegalovirus exposure and HLA in healthy donors. General study results and limits: For most TCR sequences rarity was the rule, although some public TCRs occurred in many donors. A few of the chains that were CMV-associated were confirmed in vitro to be specific for CMV antigens. Later genetic work tied a missense DCLRE1C variant to beta-chain V and J trimming.

The V end lost 6 bases, the J end lost 0 bases, and 12 bases lay between the germline ends. The germline V gene has CDR1 LNHDA and CDR2 SQIVND (reference sequence). The CDR3 contains 14 residues. In the PCR, 60 Vbeta and 13 Jbeta primers were used. Here immunoSEQ multiplex PCR was the method, and the copy in TCRdb shows in-frame clones only, minus some. There are 140,000 to 150,000 clones in the sample; over 60% occur only once, and roughly 2.1% lies in the top ten. Note on this clone: No antigen is known for it.

This receptor was taken from a man aged 35 to 55 in good health and CMV-seronegative. Sequenced: PBMCs. The V and J genes are TRBV19 and TRBJ2-7; D unclear. In DNA, the CDR3 is TGTGCCAGTAGCCCCTATATGAGCTCCTACGAGCAGTACTTC. Amino acid sequence: CASSPYMSSYEQYF.